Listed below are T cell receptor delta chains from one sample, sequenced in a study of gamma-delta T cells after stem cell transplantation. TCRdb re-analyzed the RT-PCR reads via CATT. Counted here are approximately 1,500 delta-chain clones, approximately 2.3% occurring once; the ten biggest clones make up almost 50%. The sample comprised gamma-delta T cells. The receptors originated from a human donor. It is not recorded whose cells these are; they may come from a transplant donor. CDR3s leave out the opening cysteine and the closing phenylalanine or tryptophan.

CDR3: ACDLTGGSYTDKLI
V: TRDV2

CDR3: ACDKLGDTGGLELI
V: TRDV2

CDR3: ACDTVLLGDTRVELI
V: TRDV2

CDR3: ALQLRGGYRGDYTDKLI
V: TRDV1

CDR3: ACDTVPGVGTGEKSYTDKLI
V: TRDV2

CDR3: ALGEPPAYSSRLGDTYTDKLI
V: TRDV1

CDR3: ACDTGYGDHSWDTRQMF
V: TRDV2

CDR3: ACDALLGDTRGTDKLI
V: TRDV2

CDR3: ACDTLGVDDKLI
V: TRDV2

CDR3: ALGDLIYWGSYTDKLI
V: TRDV1

CDR3: ACDTLGEYTDKLI
V: TRDV2

CDR3: ACDLVGKRGNDKLI
V: TRDV2

CDR3: ACDSVLGDTGASDKLI
V: TRDV2

CDR3: ACDTASLLGTRDKLI
V: TRDV2

CDR3: ACDTLKGLSWDTRQMF
V: TRDV2

CDR3: ACDTVGSSTDKLI
V: TRDV2

CDR3: ALGDTGGDKLI
V: TRDV1

CDR3: ALGESPISYYWGIRGTDKLI
V: TRDV1

CDR3: ACDTVLGDTVADKLI
V: TRDV2

CDR3: ACDTLARTGGLHKLI
V: TRDV2

CDR3: ACDSVLATDKLI
V: TRDV2

CDR3: ACDPGDTSSWDTRQMF
V: TRDV2

CDR3: ACDTVLGGDDKLI
V: TRDV2

CDR3: ALGELNVPGGYGGYTDKLI
V: TRDV1

CDR3: ACDTVGSTGGFRVEADKLI
V: TRDV2

CDR3: ACDALLGDTSDKLI
V: TRDV2

CDR3: ACDTVLGVDDKLI
V: TRDV2

CDR3: ACDTVLGDTDKLI
V: TRDV2

CDR3: ACDSMLTGGSPQEADKLI
V: TRDV2

CDR3: ACDLTGVSWDTRQMF
V: TRDV2

CDR3: ACDWTGNSWDTRQMF
V: TRDV2

CDR3: ACDTVRGISYTDKLI
V: TRDV2

CDR3: ACDNRGLGDTSSWDTRQMF
V: TRDV2

CDR3: ACNTLGGPYTDKLI
V: TRDV2

CDR3: AARVPTWGIPGEGTADKLI
V: TRAV29/DV5

CDR3: ALQLRGGYSTSGDKLI
V: TRDV1

CDR3: ACDVLGDRRYTDKLI
V: TRDV2

CDR3: ACDVLGDTRGTDKLI
V: TRDV2

CDR3: ACDTIVLGDTVADKLI
V: TRDV2

CDR3: ACDSVLGDTQGTDKLI
V: TRDV2

CDR3: ACDTVKNQGPYSTGGLHKLI
V: TRDV2

CDR3: ACDRVGRRGNDKLI
V: TRDV2

CDR3: ACDTGGHHSWDTRQMF
V: TRDV2

CDR3: ACDPVRMGDPSRTDKLI
V: TRDV2

CDR3: ACDPVAGSSSTTDKLI
V: TRDV2

CDR3: ACDSVLGDTRGTDKLI
V: TRDV2

CDR3: ACDPVRMGDTHDKLI
V: TRDV2

CDR3: ACDTLLGDTEPDKLI
V: TRDV2

CDR3: ACDRVGDTRDLTAQLF
V: TRDV2

CDR3: ACETLGDIYTDKLI
V: TRDV2

CDR3: ACDSLLGDHTDKLI
V: TRDV2

CDR3: ACDPVGGDYDKLI
V: TRDV2

CDR3: ACDTLGDHTDKLI
V: TRDV2

CDR3: ACDLLGDTSRTSKLI
V: TRDV2

CDR3: ACDALLGDTSSWDTRQMF
V: TRDV2